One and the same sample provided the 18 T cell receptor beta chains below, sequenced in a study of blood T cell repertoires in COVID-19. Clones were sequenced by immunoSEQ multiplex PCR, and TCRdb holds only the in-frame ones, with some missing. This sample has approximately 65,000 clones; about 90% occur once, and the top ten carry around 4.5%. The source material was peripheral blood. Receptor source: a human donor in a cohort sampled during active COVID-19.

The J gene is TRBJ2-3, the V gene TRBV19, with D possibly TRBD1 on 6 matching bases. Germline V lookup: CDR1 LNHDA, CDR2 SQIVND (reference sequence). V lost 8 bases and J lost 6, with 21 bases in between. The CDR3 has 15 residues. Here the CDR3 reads CASSWVRQGFDTQYF. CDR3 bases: TGTGCCAGTTCTTGGGTACGGCAGGGGTTTGATACGCAGTATTTT.

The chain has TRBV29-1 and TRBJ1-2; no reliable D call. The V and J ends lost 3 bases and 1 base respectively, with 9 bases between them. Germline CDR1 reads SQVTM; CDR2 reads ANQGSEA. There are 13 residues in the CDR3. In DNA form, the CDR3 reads TGCAGCGTTGAGGGAGGGCTTAACTATGGCTACACCTTC. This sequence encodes CSVEGGLNYGYTF.

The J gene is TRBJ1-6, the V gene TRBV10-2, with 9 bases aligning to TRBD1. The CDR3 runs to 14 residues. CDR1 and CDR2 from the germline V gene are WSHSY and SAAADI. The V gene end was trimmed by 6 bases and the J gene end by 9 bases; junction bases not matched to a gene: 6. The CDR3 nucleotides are TGCGCCAGCAGGACCGGGACAGGGAGTTCACCCCTCCACTTT. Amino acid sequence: CASRTGTGSSPLHF.

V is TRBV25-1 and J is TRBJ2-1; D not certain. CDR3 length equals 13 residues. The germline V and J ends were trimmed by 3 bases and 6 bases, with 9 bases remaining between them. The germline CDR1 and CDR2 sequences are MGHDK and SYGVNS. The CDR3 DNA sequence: TGTGCCAGCAGTGATTTTGCAGGCAATGAGCAGTTCTTC. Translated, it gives CASSDFAGNEQFF.

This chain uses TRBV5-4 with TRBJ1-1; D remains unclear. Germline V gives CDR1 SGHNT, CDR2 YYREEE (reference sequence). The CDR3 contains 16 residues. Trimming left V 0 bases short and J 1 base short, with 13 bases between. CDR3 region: CASSLANAGPNTEAFF. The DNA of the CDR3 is TGTGCCAGCAGCTTGGCCAACGCTGGGCCGAACACTGAAGCTTTCTTT.

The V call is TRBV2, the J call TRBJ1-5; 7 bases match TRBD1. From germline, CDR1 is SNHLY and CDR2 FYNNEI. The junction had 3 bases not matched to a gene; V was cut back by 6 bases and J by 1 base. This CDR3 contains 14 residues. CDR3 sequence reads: CASSEQGSNQPQHF. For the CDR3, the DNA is TGTGCCAGCAGCGAACAGGGGAGCAATCAGCCCCAGCATTTT.

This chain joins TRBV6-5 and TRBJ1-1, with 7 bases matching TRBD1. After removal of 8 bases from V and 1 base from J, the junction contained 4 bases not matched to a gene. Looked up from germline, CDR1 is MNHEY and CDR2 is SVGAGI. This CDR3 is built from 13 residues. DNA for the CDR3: TGTGCCAGCGACAGGGATGGGAACACTGAAGCTTTCTTT. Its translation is CASDRDGNTEAFF.

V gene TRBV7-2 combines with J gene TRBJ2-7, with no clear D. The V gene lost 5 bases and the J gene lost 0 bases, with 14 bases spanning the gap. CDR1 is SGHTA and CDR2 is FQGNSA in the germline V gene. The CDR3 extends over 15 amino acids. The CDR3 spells CASSLRYPSSYEQYF. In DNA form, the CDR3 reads TGTGCCAGCAGCCTACGGTATCCAAGCTCCTACGAGCAGTACTTC.

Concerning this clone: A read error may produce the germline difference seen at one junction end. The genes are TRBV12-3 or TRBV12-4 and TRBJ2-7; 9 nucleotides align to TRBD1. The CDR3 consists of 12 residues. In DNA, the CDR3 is TGTGCCAGCAGACCAGCCACAGGGGGCATGAACTTC. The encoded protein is CASRPATGGMNF.

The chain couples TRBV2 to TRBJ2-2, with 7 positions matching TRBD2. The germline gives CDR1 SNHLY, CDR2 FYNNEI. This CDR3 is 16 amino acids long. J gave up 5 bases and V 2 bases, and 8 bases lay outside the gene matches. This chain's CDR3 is CASSEKGSSGTGELFF. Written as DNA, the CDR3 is TGTGCCAGCAGTGAAAAGGGGTCTAGCGGAACCGGGGAGCTGTTTTTT.

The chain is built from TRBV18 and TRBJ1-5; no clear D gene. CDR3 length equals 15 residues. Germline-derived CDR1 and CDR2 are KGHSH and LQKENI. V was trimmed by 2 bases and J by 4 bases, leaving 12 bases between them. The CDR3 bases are TGTGCCAGCTCACCAGAGGTGGGCGGGAATCAGCCCCAGCATTTT. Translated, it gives CASSPEVGGNQPQHF.

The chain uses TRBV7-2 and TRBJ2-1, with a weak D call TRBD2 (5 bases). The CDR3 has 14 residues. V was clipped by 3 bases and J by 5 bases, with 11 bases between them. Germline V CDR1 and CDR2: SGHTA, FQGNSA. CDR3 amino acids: CASSLDFRHNEQFF. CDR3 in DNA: TGTGCCAGCAGCTTGGACTTCCGTCACAATGAGCAGTTCTTC.

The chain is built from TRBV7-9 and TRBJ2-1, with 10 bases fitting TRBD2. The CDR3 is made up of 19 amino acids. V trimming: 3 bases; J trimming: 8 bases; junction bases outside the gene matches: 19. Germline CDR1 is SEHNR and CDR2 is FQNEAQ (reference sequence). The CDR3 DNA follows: TGTGCCAGCAGCTTTCCTCCGGGACTAGCGCGGCGGGGGAGCCATGAGCAGTTCTTC. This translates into CASSFPPGLARRGSHEQFF.

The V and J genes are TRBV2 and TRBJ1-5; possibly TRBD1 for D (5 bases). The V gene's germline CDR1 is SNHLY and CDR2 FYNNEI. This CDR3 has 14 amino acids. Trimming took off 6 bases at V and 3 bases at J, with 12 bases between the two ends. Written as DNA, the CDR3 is TGTGCCAGCAGAGATCAGGGATACAATCAGCCCCAGCATTTT. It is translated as CASRDQGYNQPQHF.

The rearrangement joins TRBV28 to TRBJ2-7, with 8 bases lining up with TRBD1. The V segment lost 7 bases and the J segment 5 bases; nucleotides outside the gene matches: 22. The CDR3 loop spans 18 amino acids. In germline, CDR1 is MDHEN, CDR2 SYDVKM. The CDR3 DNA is TGTGCCAGCACCGGACAGGGTGAGGATACTAAAGGACCCGACGAGCAGTACTTC. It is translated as CASTGQGEDTKGPDEQYF.

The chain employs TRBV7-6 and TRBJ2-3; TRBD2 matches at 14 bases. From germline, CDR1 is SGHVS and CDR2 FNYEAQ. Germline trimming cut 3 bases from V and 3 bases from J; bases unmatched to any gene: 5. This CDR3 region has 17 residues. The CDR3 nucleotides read TGTGCCAGCAGCTTGGGACTAGCGGGGGCGGGTACAGATACGCAGTATTTT. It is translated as CASSLGLAGAGTDTQYF.

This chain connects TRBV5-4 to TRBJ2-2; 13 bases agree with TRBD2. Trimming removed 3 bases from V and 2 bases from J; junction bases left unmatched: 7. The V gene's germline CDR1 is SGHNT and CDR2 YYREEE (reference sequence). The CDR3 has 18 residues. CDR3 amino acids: CASSSRTSGSLNTGELFF. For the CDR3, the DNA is TGTGCCAGCAGCTCTCGGACTAGCGGGAGTCTTAACACCGGGGAGCTGTTTTTT.

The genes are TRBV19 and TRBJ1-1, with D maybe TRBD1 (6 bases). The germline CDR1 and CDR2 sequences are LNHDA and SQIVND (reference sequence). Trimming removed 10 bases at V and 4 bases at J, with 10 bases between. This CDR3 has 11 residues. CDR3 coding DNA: TGTGCCACACAGGGTTTCACTGAAGCTTTCTTT. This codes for CATQGFTEAFF. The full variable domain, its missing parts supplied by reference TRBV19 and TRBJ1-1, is DGGITQSPKYLFRKEGQNVTLSCEQNLNHDAMYWYRQDPGQGLRLIYYSQIVNDFQKGDIAEGYSVSREKKESFPLTVTSAQKNPTAFYLCATQGFTEAFFGQGTRLTVV.